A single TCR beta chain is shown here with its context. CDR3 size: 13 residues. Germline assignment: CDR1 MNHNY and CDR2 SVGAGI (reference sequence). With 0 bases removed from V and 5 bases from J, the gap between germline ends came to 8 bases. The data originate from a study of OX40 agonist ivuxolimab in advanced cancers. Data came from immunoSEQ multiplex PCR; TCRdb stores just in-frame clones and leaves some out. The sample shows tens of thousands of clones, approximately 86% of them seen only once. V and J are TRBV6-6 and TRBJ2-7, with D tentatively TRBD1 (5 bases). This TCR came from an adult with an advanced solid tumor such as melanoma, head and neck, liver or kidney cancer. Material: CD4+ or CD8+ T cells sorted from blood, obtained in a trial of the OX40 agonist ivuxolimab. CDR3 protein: CASSYSRTNEQYF. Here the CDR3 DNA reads TGTGCCAGCAGTTACTCGCGGACAAACGAGCAGTACTTC.